Here is one T cell receptor (beta chain) with its context. The data originate from a study of control samples from healthy donors and cancer patients. Clones were read by immunoSEQ multiplex PCR, and TCRdb kept only the in-frame ones, dropping some. This table holds roughly 120,000 clones, 89% found once. V was pared by 4 bases and J by 1 base, with 25 bases between. The CDR3 runs to 19 residues. Germline CDR1 SGHDN, CDR2 FVKESK. J is TRBJ1-1 and V is TRBV14; D ambiguous. Sequenced material: blood. This receptor was taken from a man in his fifties in good health. CDR3 sequence (DNA): TGTGCCAGCAGCCCCACAACAGACTTTCTATTCCCCGGGAACACTGAAGCTTTCTTT. Translating it yields CASSPTTDFLFPGNTEAFF.